This T cell receptor beta chain is drawn from a study of cytomegalovirus exposure and HLA in healthy donors. Whole-study findings and limits: According to the study, 160 or so TCR beta chains were cytomegalovirus-associated. Differences between HLA loci emerged in a later analysis of TCR association rates, with DRB1 most and HLA-C fewest.

The germline V gene encodes CDR1 SGHTA and CDR2 FQGNSA. The V segment lost 4 bases and the J segment 2 bases; nucleotides outside the gene matches: 3. The CDR3 covers 14 residues. Researchers ran the PCR with 60 Vbeta and 13 Jbeta primers. Some clones are missing from TCRdb's copy, which holds only in-frame ones; the method was immunoSEQ multiplex PCR. The table shows about 190,000 clones, with 79% occurring only once. On this clone itself: What it recognizes is unknown.

The sequence was collected from a woman aged 18 to 35 in good health and CMV-seronegative. The sample was PBMCs. This rearrangement joins TRBV7-2 to TRBJ2-5; 8 bases match TRBD2. The CDR3 reads CASSYIAGQETQYF. As DNA, the CDR3 is TGTGCCAGCAGCTACATAGCGGGGCAAGAGACCCAGTACTTC.